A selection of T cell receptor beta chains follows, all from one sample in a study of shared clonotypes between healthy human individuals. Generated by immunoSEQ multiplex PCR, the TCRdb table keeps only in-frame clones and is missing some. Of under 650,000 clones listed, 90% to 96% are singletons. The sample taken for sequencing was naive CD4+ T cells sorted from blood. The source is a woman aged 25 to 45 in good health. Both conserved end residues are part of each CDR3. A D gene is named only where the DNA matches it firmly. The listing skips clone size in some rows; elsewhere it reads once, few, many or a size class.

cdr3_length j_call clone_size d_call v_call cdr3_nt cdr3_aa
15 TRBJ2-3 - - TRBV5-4 TGTGCCAGCAGCTTGGATTTAAGTGGCACAGATACGCAGTATTTT CASSLDLSGTDTQYF
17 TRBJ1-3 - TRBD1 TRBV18 TGTGCCAGCTCACCGGCCAAGGGGGCAACCTCTGGAAACACCATATATTTT CASSPAKGATSGNTIYF
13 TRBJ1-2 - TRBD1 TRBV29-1 TGCAGCGCTGCAATCGACAGGGGAGGAAGCTACACCTTC CSAAIDRGGSYTF
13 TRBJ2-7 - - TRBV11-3 TGTGCCAGCAGCTTAGGACAACACTACGAGCAGTACTTC CASSLGQHYEQYF
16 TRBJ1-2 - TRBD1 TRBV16 TGTGCCAGCAGCCAATTCTCGGGACAGGGGCTAGGTGGCTACACCTTC CASSQFSGQGLGGYTF
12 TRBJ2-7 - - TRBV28 TGTGCCAGCAGTTTTCCCGGCTACGAGCAGTACTTC CASSFPGYEQYF
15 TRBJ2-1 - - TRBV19 TGTGCCAGTAGTATAGGCGGGGACCCTTACAATGAGCAGTTCTTC CASSIGGDPYNEQFF
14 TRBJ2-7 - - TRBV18 TGTGCCAGCTCACCTCTCGACGGAACCTACGAGCAGTACTTC CASSPLDGTYEQYF
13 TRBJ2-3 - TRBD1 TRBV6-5 TGTGCCATCGGGACAGGTGGCACAGATACGCAGTATTTT CAIGTGGTDTQYF
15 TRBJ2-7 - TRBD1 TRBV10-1 TGCGCCAGCAGTGGATCTGGACAGGGGTCCTACGAGCAGTACTTC CASSGSGQGSYEQYF
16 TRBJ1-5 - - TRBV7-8 TGTGCCAGCAGCTTAAGGGCGGCTAATAGCAATCAGCCCCAGCATTTT CASSLRAANSNQPQHF
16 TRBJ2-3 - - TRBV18 TGTGCCAGCTCACCTTTGGGGGCGGAGAGCACAGATACGCAGTATTTT CASSPLGAESTDTQYF
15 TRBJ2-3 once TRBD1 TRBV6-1 TGTGCCAGCAGCGCACTGGGACAGTCGGCAGATACGCAGTATTTT CASSALGQSADTQYF
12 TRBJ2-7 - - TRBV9 TGTGCCAGCTTGCCGGGGCGGTACGAGCAGTACTTC CASLPGRYEQYF
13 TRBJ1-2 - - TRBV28 TGTGCCAGCAGTTTAGACCTTCCGAGCGGCTACACCTTC CASSLDLPSGYTF
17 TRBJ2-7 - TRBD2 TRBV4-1 TGCGCCAGCAGCCAAATACCGGGACTAGCGGGCTCCTACGAGCAGTACTTC CASSQIPGLAGSYEQYF
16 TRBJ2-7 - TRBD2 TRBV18 TGTGCCAGCTCACCCGCAGGGAGCGGGAGCTCCTACGAGCAGTACTTC CASSPAGSGSSYEQYF
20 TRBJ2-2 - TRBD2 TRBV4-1 TGCGCCAGCAGCCAAGATTTGTTTCTAGGACGCGGGAGGGCCCTCAGGGAGCTGTTTTTT CASSQDLFLGRGRALRELFF
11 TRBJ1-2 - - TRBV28 TGTGCCAGCAGTGAGGTAGTTGGCTACACCTTC CASSEVVGYTF
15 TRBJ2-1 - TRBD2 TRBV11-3 TGTGCCAGCAGCTCCGGGACTAGCTCCTACAATGAGCAGTTCTTC CASSSGTSSYNEQFF
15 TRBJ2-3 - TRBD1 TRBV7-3 TGTGCCAGCAGCTCGACGGGACAGGGCACAGATACGCAGTATTTT CASSSTGQGTDTQYF
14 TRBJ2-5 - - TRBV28 TGTGCCAGCAGTTTAGCAGGGGCCCGGGGGACCCAGTACTTC CASSLAGARGTQYF
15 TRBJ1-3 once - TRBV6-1 TGTGCCAGCAGTGATTGGGAGAACTCTGGAAACACCATATATTTT CASSDWENSGNTIYF
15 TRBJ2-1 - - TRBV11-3 TGTGCCAGCAGCCCCCTTTTGGGGCCCCACAATGAGCAGTTCTTC CASSPLLGPHNEQFF
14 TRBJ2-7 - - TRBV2 TGTGCCAGCAGTAATAGCGAGAGTTCCTACGAGCAGTACTTC CASSNSESSYEQYF
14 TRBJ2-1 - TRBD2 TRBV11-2 TGTGCCAGCAGACTAGCGGGACCGATAAATGAGCAGTTCTTC CASRLAGPINEQFF
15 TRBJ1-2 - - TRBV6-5 TGTGCCAGCAGTTACTCGAGTCTGGATTCCTATGGCTACACCTTC CASSYSSLDSYGYTF
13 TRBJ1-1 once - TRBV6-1 TGTGCCAGCAGCCGCCGAGGGGTTACTGAAGCTTTCTTT CASSRRGVTEAFF
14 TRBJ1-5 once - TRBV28 TGTGCCAGCAGCAGGACAAGGGACCCCAAAAAGCAGCATTTT CASSRTRDPKKQHF
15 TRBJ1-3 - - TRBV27 TGTGCCAGCAGTTTATCCCAGGGAGCTGGAAACACCATATATTTT CASSLSQGAGNTIYF
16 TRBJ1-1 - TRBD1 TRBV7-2 TGTGCCAGCAGCTTAGCAGATAGGACAGGGGGCCTAGGAGCTTTCTTT CASSLADRTGGLGAFF
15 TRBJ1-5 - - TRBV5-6 TGTGCCAGCAGCTTGGGGCAGGGAAGCAATCAGCCCCAGCATTTT CASSLGQGSNQPQHF
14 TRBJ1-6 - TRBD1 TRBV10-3 TGTGCCATCGCGCCGGGACAGAGTAATTCACCCCTCCACTTT CAIAPGQSNSPLHF
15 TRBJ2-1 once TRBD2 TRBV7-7 TGTGCCAGCAGCTTAGGACTAGCGACCAACAATGAGCAGTTCTTC CASSLGLATNNEQFF
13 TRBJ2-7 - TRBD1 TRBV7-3 TGTGCCAGCAGCCACGACAGGGGGTACGAGCAGTACTTC CASSHDRGYEQYF
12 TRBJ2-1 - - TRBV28 TGTGCCAGCAGTTTACCAGGGTCTGAGCAGTTCTTC CASSLPGSEQFF
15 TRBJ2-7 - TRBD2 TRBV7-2 TGTGCCAGCAGCCCAGGGACTAGACTAGCCTACGAGCAGTACTTC CASSPGTRLAYEQYF
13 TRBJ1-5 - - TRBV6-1 TGTGCCAGCAGTGAGTATAGCAATCAGCCCCAGCATTTT CASSEYSNQPQHF
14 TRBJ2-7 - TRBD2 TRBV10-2 TGCGCCAGCAGGGGAGCGGGAGGGCCGATCGAGCAGTACTTC CASRGAGGPIEQYF
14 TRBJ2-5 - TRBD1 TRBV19 TGTGCCAGTAGTATTTCGACAGGGGGCCTGGCCCAGTACTTC CASSISTGGLAQYF
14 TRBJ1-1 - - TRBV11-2 TGTGCCAGCAGCTTTACAGGGACGAACACTGAAGCTTTCTTT CASSFTGTNTEAFF
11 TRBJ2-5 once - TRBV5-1 TGCGCCAGCAGCTTGTCGGAGACCCAGTACTTC CASSLSETQYF
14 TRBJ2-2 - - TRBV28 TGTGCCAGCGGGGGAGAAGCGAACACCGGGGAGCTGTTTTTT CASGGEANTGELFF
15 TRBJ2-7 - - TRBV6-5 TGTGCCAGCAAACCTCGGCGGGACAGCTCCTACGAGCAGTACTTC CASKPRRDSSYEQYF
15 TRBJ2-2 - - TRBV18 TGTGCCAGCTCACCCCTAGAAGATATGACCGGGGAGCTGTTTTTT CASSPLEDMTGELFF
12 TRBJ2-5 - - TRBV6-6 TGTGCCAGCAGTTACCCAGGGGAGACCCAGTACTTC CASSYPGETQYF
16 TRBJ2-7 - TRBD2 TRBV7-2 TGTGCCAGCAGCGCATGGACTAGCGGAATCTCCTACGAGCAGTACTTC CASSAWTSGISYEQYF
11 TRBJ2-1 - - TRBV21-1 TGTGCCAGCAGCAAAGGACTGGACCGGTTCTTC CASSKGLDRFF
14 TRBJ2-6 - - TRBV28 TGTGCCAGCAGTTCCGGGACAGGGGCCAACGTCCTGACTTTC CASSSGTGANVLTF
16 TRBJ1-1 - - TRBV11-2 TGTGCCAGCAGCTTCAGACTCCAACGGGGGAACACTGAAGCTTTCTTT CASSFRLQRGNTEAFF
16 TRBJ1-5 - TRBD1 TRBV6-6 TGTGCCAGCAGCCAGGGACAGGGATATAGCAATCAGCCCCAGCATTTT CASSQGQGYSNQPQHF
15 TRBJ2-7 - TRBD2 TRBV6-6 TGTGCCAGCAGTTACTCAGGACTAGCGGACTACGAGCAGTACTTC CASSYSGLADYEQYF
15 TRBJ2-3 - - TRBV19 TGTGCCAGTAGTATAGGAGTAGATCGGACAGATACGCAGTATTTT CASSIGVDRTDTQYF
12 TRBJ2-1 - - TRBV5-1 TGCGCCAGCAGCTCGCGGAGCAATGAGCAGTTCTTC CASSSRSNEQFF
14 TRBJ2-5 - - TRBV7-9 TGTGCCAGCAGAGCGACAGGAGGCGTTGAGACCCAGTACTTC CASRATGGVETQYF
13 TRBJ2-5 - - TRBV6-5 TGTGCCAGCAGTTACGGGGGCGGGGAGACCCAGTACTTC CASSYGGGETQYF
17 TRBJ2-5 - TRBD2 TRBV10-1 TGCGCCAGCAGTGAGTCTCCTAGCGGGAGTGGTCAGGAGACCCAGTACTTC CASSESPSGSGQETQYF
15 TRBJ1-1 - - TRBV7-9 TGTGCCAGCAGCTTAGCCGCAGGACTGAACACTGAAGCTTTCTTT CASSLAAGLNTEAFF
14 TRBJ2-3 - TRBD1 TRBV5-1 TGCGCCAGCAGCCCAGGGGGCGAGACAGATACGCAGTATTTT CASSPGGETDTQYF
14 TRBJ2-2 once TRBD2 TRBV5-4 TGTGCCAGCAGCTTGGTGGGGGGGACCGGGGAGCTGTTTTTT CASSLVGGTGELFF